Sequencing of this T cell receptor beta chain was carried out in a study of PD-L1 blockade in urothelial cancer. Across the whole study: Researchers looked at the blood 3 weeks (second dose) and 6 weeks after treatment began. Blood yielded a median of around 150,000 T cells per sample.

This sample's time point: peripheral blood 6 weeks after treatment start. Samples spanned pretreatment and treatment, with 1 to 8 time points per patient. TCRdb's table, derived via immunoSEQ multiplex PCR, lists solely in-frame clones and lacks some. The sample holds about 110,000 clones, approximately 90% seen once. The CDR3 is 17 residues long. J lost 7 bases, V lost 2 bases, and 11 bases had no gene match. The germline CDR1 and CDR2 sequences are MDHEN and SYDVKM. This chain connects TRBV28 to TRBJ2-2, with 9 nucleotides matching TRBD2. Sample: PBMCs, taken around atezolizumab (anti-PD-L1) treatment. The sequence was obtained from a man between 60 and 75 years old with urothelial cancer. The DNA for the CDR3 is TGTGCCAGCAGTTTAGTCGGGGCTAGCGGGATTTTCGGGGAGCTGTTTTTT. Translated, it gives CASSLVGASGIFGELFF.